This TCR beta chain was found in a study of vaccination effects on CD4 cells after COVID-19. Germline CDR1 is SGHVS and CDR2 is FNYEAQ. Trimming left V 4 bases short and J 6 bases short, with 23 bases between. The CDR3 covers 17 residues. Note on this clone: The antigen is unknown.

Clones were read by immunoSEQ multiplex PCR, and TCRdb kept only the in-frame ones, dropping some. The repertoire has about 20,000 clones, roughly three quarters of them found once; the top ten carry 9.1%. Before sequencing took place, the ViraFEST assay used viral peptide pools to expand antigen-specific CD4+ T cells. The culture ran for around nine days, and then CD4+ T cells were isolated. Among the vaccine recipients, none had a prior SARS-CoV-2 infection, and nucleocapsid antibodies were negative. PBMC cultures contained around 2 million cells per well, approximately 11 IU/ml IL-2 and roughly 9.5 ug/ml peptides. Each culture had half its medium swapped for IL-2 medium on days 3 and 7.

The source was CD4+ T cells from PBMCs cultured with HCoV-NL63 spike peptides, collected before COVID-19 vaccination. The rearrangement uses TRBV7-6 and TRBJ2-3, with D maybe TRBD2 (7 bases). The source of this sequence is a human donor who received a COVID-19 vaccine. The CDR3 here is CASSYRRGRTGGDTQYF. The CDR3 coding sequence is TGTGCCAGCAGCTACCGGAGAGGTCGGACGGGGGGCGATACGCAGTATTTT.